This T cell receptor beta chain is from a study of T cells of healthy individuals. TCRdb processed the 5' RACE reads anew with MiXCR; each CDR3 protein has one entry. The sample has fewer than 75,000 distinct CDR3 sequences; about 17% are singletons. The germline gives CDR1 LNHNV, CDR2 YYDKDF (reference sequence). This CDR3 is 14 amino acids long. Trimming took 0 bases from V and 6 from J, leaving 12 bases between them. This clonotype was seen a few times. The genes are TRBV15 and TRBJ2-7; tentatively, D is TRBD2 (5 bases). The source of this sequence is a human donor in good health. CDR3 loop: CATSRDPDRGEQYF. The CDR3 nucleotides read TGTGCCACCAGCAGAGACCCTGATCGGGGCGAGCAGTACTTC.